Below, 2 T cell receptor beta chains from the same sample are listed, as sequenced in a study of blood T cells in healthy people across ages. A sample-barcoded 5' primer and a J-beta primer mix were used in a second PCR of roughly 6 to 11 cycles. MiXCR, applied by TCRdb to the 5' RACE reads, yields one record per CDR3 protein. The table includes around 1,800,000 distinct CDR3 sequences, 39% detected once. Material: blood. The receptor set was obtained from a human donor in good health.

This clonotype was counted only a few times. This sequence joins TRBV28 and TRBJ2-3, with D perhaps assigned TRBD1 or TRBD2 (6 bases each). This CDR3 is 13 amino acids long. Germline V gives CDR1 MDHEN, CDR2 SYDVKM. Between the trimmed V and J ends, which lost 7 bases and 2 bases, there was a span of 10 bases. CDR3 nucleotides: TGTGCCAGCAACCCGGGGGCCACAGATACGCAGTATTTT. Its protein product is CASNPGATDTQYF.

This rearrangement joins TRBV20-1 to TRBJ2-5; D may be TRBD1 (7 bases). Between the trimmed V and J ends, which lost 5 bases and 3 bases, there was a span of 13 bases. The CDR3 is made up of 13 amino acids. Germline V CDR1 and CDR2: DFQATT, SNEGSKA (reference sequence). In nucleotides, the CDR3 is TGCAGTGCTTCCAGGGGGGAGGAAGAGACCCAGTACTTC. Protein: CSASRGEEETQYF.